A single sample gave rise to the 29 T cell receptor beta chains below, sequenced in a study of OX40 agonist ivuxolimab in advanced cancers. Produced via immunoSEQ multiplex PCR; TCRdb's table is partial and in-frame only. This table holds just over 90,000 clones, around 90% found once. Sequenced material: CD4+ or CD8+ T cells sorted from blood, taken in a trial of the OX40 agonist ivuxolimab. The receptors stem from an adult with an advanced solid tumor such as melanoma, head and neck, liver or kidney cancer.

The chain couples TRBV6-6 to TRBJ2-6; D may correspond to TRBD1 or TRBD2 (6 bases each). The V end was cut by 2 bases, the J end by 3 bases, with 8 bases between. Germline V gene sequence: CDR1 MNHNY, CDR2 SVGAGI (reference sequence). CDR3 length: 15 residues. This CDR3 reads CASSYEGGGANVLTF. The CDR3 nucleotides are TGTGCCAGCAGTTACGAGGGGGGTGGGGCCAACGTCCTGACTTTC.

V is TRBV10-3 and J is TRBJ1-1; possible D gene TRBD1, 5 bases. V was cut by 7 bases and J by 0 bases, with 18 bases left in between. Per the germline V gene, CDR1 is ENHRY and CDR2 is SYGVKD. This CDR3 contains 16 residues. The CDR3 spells CAIKARGDSLNTEAFF. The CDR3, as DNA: TGTGCCATCAAGGCTAGGGGAGACAGTCTGAACACTGAAGCTTTCTTT.

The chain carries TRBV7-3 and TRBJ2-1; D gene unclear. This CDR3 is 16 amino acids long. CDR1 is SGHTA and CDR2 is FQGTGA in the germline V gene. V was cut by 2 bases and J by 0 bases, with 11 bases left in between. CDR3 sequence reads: CASSLGVATSYNEQFF. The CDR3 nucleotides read TGTGCCAGCAGCTTAGGCGTGGCTACCTCCTACAATGAGCAGTTCTTC. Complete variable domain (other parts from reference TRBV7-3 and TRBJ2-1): GAGVSQTPSNKVTEKGKYVELRCDPISGHTALYWYRQSLGQGPEFLIYFQGTGAADDSGLPNDRFFAVRPEGSVSTLKIQRTERGDSAVYLCASSLGVATSYNEQFFGPGTRLTVL.

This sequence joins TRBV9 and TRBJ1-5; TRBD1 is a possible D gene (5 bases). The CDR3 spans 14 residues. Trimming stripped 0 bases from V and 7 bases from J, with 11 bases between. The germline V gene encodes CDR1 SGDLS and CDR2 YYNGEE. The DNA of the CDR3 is TGTGCCAGCAGCGTAGGAGGGGACGACCAGCCCCAGCATTTT. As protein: CASSVGGDDQPQHF.

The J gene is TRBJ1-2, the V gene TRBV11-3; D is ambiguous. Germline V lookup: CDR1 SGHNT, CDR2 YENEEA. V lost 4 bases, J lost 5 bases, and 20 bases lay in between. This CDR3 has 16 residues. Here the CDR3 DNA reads TGTGCCAGCAGCTCCGAAGGGCGGGGAAAGTTATATGGCTACACCTTC. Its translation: CASSSEGRGKLYGYTF.

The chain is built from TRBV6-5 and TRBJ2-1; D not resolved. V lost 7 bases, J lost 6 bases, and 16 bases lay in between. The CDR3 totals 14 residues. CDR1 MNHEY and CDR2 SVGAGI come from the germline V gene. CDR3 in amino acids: CASTPRTVSNEQFF. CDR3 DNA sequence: TGTGCCAGCACTCCCCGAACAGTAAGCAATGAGCAGTTCTTC.

The chain's CDR3 is CASSLGRYSYEQYF. CDR3 DNA sequence: TGTGCCAGCAGTTTAGGCCGGTACTCCTACGAGCAGTACTTC. This chain connects TRBV27 to TRBJ2-5, with unresolved D. The DNA end is a closer match to TRBJ2-7, so the J assignment may be wrong. Germline lookup yields CDR1 MNHEY and CDR2 SMNVEV (reference sequence). CDR3 length: 14 amino acids.

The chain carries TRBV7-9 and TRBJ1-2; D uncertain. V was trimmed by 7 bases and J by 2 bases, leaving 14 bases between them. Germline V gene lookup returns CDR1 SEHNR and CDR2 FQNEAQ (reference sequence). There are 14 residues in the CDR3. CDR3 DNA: TGTGCCAGCACCAGGACGATAGCAAACTATGGCTACACCTTC. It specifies CASTRTIANYGYTF.

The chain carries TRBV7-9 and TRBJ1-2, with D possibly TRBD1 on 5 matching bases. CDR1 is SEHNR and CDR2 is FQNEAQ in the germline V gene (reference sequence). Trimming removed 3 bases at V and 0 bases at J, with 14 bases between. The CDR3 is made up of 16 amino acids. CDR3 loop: CASSFGAGTSNYGYTF. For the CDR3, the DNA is TGTGCCAGCAGCTTCGGGGCAGGCACCTCTAACTATGGCTACACCTTC.

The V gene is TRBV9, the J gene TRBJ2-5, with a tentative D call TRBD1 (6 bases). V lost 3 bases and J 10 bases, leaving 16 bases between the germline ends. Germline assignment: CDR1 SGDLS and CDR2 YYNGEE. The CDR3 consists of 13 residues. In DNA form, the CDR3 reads TGTGCCAGCAGCGGGGGACACCTAGGGGACCAGTACTTC. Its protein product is CASSGGHLGDQYF.

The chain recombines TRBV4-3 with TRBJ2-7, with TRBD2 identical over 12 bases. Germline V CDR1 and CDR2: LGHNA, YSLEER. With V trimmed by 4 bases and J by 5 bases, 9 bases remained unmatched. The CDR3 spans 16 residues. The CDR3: CASSRRTSGKTDEQYF. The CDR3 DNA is TGCGCCAGCAGCCGAAGGACTAGCGGGAAGACGGACGAGCAGTACTTC.

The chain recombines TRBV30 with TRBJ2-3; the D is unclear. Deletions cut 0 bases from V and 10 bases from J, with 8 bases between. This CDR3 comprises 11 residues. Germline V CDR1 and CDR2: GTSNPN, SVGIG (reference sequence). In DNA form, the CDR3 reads TGTGCCTGGAGTGTACCTTTTGCGCAGTATTTT. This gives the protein CAWSVPFAQYF.

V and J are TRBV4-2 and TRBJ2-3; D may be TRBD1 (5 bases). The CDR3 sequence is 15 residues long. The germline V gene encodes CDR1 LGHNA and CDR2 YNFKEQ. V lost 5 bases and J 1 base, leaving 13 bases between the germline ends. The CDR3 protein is CASSGAFMGTDTQYF. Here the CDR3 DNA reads TGTGCCAGCAGCGGGGCGTTTATGGGCACAGATACGCAGTATTTT.

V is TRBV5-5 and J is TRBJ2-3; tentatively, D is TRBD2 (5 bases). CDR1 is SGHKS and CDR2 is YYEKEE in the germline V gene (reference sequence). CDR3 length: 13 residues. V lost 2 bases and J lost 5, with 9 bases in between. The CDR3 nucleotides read TGTGCCAGCAGCTTAGAGGGTATAGATACGCAGTATTTT. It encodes CASSLEGIDTQYF.

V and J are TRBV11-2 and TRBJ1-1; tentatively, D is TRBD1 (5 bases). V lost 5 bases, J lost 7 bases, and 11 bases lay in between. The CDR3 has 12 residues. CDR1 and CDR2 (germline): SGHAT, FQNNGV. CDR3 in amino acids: CASSPDSLEAFF. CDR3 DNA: TGTGCCAGCAGCCCAGACAGCCTTGAAGCTTTCTTT.

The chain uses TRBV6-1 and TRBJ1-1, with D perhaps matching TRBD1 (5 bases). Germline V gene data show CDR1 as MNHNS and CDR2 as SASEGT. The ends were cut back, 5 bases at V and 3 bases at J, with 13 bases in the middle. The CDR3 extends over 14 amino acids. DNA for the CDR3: TGTGCCAGCAGTAGAGTCAGGGTCGACACTGAAGCTTTCTTT. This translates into CASSRVRVDTEAFF.

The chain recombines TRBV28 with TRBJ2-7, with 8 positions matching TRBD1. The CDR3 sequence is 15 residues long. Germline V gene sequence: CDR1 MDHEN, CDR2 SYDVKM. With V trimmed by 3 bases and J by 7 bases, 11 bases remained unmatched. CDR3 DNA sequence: TGTGCCAGCAGTTTCGTGAACAGGGGGAAAGGGGAGCAGTACTTC. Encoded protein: CASSFVNRGKGEQYF.

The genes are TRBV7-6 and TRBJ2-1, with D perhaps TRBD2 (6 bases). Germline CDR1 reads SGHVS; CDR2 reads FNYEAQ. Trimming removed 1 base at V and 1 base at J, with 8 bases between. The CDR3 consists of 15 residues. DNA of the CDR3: TGTGCCAGCAGCTTAGATGCGGGATCCTACAATGAGCAGTTCTTC. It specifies CASSLDAGSYNEQFF.

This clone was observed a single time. CDR3 residues: CASSPAGQPYNEQFF. As DNA, the CDR3 is TGTGCCAGCTCACCAGCAGGACAGCCATACAATGAGCAGTTCTTC. The chain carries TRBV18 and TRBJ2-1; possibly TRBD1 for D (6 bases). Germline CDR1 KGHSH, CDR2 LQKENI. The V and J ends lost 2 bases and 4 bases respectively, with 12 bases between them. The CDR3 runs to 15 residues.

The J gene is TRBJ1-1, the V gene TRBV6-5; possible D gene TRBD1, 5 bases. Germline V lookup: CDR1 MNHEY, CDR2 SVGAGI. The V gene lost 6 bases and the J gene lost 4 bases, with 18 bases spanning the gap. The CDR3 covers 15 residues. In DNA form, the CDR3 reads TGTGCCAGCAGAAAAGGGGTTGGAATAGGCACTGAAGCTTTCTTT. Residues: CASRKGVGIGTEAFF.

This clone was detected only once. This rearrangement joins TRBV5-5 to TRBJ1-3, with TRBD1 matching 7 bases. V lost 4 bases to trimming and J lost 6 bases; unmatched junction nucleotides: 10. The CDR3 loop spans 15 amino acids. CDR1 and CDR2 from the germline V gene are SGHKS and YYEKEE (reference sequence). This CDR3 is CASSINRGPENTIYF. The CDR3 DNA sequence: TGTGCCAGCAGCATTAACAGGGGCCCAGAAAACACCATATATTTT.

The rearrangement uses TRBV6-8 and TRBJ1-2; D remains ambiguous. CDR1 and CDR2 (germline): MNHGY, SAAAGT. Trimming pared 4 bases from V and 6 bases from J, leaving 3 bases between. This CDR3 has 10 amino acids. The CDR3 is CASSFHGYTF. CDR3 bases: TGTGCCAGCAGTTTCCATGGCTACACCTTC.

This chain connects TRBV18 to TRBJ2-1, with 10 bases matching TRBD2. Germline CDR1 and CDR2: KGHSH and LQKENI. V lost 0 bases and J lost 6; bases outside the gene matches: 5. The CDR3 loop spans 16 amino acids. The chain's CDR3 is CASSPPSGRGVNEQFF. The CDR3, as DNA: TGTGCCAGCTCACCACCGAGCGGGAGGGGGGTCAATGAGCAGTTCTTC.

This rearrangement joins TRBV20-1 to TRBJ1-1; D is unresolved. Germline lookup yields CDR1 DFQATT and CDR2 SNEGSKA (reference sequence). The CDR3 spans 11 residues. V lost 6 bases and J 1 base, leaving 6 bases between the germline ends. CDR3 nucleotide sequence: TGCAGTGCCTCTAAGAACACTGAAGCTTTCTTT. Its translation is CSASKNTEAFF.

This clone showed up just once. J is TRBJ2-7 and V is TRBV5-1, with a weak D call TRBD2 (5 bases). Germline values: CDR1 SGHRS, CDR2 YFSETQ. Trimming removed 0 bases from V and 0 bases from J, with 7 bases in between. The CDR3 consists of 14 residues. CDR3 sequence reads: CASSLAGSSYEQYF. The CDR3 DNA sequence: TGCGCCAGCAGCTTGGCTGGGAGCTCCTACGAGCAGTACTTC.

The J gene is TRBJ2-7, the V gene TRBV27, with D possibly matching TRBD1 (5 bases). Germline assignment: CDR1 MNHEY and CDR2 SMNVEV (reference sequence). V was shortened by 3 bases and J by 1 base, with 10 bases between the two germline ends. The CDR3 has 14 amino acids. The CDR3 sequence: CASSFTQGSYEQYF. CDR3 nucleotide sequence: TGTGCCAGCAGTTTCACCCAGGGATCCTACGAGCAGTACTTC.

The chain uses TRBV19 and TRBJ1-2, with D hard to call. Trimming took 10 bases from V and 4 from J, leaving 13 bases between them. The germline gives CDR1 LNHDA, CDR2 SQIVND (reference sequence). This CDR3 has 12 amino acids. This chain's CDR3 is CATEGYGYGYTF. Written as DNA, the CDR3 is TGTGCCACAGAGGGATACGGCTATGGCTACACCTTC.

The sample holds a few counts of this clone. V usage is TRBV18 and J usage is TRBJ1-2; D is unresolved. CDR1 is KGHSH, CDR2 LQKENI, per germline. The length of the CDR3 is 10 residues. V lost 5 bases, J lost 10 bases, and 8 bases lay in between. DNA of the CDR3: TGTGCCAGCTCATCCGGAACCTACACCTTC. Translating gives CASSSGTYTF.

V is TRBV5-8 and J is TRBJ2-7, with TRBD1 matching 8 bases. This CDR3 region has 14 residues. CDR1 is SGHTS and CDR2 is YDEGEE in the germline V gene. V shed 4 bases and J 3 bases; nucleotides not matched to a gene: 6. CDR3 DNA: TGTGCCAGCAGCCACAGGGGGGTTCGCTACGAGCAGTACTTC. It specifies CASSHRGVRYEQYF.